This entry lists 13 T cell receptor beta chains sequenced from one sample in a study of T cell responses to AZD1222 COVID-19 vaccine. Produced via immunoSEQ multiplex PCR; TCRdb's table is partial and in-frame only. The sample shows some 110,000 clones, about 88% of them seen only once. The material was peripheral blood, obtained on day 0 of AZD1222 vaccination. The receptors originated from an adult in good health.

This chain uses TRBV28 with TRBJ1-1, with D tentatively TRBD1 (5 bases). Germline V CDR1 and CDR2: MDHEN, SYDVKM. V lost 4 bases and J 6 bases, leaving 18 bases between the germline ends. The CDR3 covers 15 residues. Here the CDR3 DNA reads TGTGCCAGCAGTTCTAACAGGAGGCAGGTCCCTGAAGCTTTCTTT. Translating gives CASSSNRRQVPEAFF.

CDR3: CASSPPSRLTEAFF. The CDR3 region has the DNA TGTGCCAGCTCACCACCCAGCAGGCTCACTGAAGCTTTCTTT. The V call is TRBV18, the J call TRBJ1-1; no firm D call. CDR3 length: 14 residues. In germline, CDR1 is KGHSH, CDR2 LQKENI. The ends were cut back, 0 bases at V and 4 bases at J, with 9 bases in the middle.

CDR3 region: CASSWGTGTTEAFF. CDR3 nucleotide sequence: TGTGCCAGCAGTTGGGGGACAGGTACTACTGAAGCTTTCTTT. The rearrangement joins TRBV27 to TRBJ1-1; 8 bases fit TRBD1. The CDR3 has 14 amino acids. From germline, CDR1 is MNHEY and CDR2 SMNVEV (reference sequence). With 4 bases clipped from V and 5 bases from J, the junction kept 6 bases outside the gene matches.

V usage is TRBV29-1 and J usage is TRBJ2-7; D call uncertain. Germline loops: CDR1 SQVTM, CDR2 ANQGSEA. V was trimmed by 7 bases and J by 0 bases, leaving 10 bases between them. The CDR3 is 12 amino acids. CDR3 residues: CSGLVSSYEQYF. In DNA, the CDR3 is TGCAGCGGTCTAGTCAGCTCCTACGAGCAGTACTTC.

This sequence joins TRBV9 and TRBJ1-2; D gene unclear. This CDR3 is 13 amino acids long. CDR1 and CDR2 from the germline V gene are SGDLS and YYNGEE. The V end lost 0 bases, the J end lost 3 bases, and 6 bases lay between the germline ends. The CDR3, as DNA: TGTGCCAGCAGCGTAGTTCACGACTATGGCTACACCTTC. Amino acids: CASSVVHDYGYTF.

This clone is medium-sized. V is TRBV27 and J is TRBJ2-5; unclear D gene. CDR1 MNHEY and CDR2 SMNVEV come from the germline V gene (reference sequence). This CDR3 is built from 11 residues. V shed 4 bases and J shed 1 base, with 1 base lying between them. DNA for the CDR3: TGTGCCAGCAGTTCCCAAGAGACCCAGTACTTC. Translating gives CASSSQETQYF.

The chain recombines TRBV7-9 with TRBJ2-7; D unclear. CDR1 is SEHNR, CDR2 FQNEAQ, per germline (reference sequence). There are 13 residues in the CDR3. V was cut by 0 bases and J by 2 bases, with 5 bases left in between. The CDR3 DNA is TGTGCCAGCAGCTTAGCCGGGCCCTACGAGCAGTACTTC. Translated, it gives CASSLAGPYEQYF.

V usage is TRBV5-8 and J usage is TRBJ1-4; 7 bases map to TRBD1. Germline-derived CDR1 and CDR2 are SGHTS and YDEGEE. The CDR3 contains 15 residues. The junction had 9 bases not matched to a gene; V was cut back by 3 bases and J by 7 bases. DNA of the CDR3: TGTGCCAGCAGCTCGAGACAGGGCTTAGGTGAAAAACTGTTTTTT. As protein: CASSSRQGLGEKLFF.

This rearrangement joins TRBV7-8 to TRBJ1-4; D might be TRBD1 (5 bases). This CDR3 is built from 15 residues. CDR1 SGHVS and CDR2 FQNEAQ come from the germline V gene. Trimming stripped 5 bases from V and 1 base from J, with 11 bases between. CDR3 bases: TGTGCCAGCAGCATCGGGACGGAAACTAATGAAAAACTGTTTTTT. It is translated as CASSIGTETNEKLFF.

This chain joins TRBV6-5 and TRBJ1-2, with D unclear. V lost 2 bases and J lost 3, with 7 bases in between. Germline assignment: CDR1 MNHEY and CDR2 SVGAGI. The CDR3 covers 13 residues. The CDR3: CASSYARDYGYTF. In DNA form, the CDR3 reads TGTGCCAGCAGTTACGCCAGAGACTATGGCTACACCTTC.

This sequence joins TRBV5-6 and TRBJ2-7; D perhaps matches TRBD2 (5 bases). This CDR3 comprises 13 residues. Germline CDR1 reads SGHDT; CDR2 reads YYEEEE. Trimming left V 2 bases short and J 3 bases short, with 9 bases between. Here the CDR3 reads CASSFGLLYEQYF. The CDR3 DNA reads TGTGCCAGCAGCTTCGGACTCCTCTACGAGCAGTACTTC.

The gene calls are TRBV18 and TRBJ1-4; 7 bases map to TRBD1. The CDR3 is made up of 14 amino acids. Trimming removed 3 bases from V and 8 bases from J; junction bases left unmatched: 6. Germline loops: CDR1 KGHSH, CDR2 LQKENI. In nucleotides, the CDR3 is TGTGCCAGCTCACCTAGACAGGGAGGCGAAAAACTGTTTTTT. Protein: CASSPRQGGEKLFF. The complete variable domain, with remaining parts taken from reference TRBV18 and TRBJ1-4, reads NAGVMQNPRHLVRRRGQEARLRCSPMKGHSHVYWYRQLPEEGLKFMVYLQKENIIDESGMPKERFSAEFPKEGPSILRIQQVVRGDSAAYFCASSPRQGGEKLFFGSGTQLSVL.

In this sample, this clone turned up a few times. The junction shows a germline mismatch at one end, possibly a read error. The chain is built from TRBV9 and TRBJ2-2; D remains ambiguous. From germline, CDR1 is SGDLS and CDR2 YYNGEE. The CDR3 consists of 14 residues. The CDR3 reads CASSVRPKTGELFF. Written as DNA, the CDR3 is TGTGCCAGCAGCGTCAGACCGAAGACCGGGGAGCTGTTTTTT.